Below, one TCR beta chain is given with its context. Its antigen is undetermined. The V and J ends lost 0 bases and 9 bases respectively, with 16 bases between them. This CDR3 comprises 15 residues. The germline gives CDR1 SGDLS, CDR2 YYNGEE. This specimen belongs to a study of CD8 T cells in ankylosing spondylitis. Overall study results and limits: Relatively rare in peripheral blood, disease-linked clones were also CD8+. Made up of eight highly homologous variants, a TCR beta motif appeared characteristic of ankylosing spondylitis blood. In ankylosing spondylitis patients, matched synovial fluid reportedly showed significant enrichment of disease-linked clones. A number of the motif variants had already been described in reactive arthritis synovial fluid and blood.

It was by quantitative 5'-RACE with molecular barcodes that TCR beta libraries were made. MiXCR, applied by TCRdb to the 5' RACE reads, yields one record per CDR3 protein. This sample has more than 600,000 distinct CDR3 sequences, with around 20% found just once. The receptor comes from a male donor with ankylosing spondylitis. The chain joins TRBV9 to TRBJ2-1; no firm D call. Source material: blood, either unsorted or a sorted T cell fraction (not recorded which). CDR3 residues: CASSVEGMAPREQFF. The CDR3 DNA follows: TGTGCCAGCAGCGTAGAAGGGATGGCTCCCCGTGAGCAGTTCTTC.